Given below is one T cell receptor beta chain in context. This sample is drawn from a study of control samples from healthy donors and cancer patients. Profiling relied on immunoSEQ multiplex PCR, and the TCRdb table lists in-frame clones only, not all of them. The table lists 95,000 to 150,000 clones, roughly nine tenths of them singletons. Germline values: CDR1 MNHEY, CDR2 SMNVEV (reference sequence). With 4 bases removed from V and 0 bases from J, the gap between germline ends came to 16 bases. The CDR3 runs 18 residues. The sequencing input was blood. The chain combines TRBV27 with TRBJ1-6; a weak D match, TRBD1 (6 bases). This sequence was found in a man over 45 in good health. The CDR3: CASSWMGHSSSYNSPLHF. The CDR3 nucleotides are TGTGCCAGCAGTTGGATGGGACACTCGAGCTCCTATAATTCACCCCTCCACTTT.